Shown below are 3 T cell receptor beta chains from a single sample sequenced in a study of human T cells and chemical hapten exposure. One entry per CDR3 protein, called by TCRdb with MiXCR from the RACE reads. The data show about 77,000 distinct CDR3 sequences, with 8.6% seen just once and about 1.8% held by the top ten. The time point denotes: healthy volunteer bleed at 6 weeks. It was from unfractionated whole blood that total RNA was extracted. Material: whole blood. All receptors derive from a female donor in good health. Some clones in this sample may be carry-over from other donors' samples.

This clonotype was found a few times. The CDR3 sequence is CASSQETGRTREKLFF. Here the CDR3 DNA reads TGTGCCAGCAGCCAAGAGACAGGGCGAACGAGGGAAAAACTGTTTTTT. The chain has TRBV3-1 and TRBJ1-4; 7 bases fit TRBD1. This CDR3 spans 16 amino acids. Trimming removed 0 bases from V and 8 bases from J; junction bases left unmatched: 9. Germline CDR1 is LGHDT and CDR2 is YNNKEL (reference sequence).

This clonotype was picked up many times. V and J are TRBV5-1 and TRBJ1-6, with 10 bases lining up with TRBD1. From germline, CDR1 is SGHRS and CDR2 YFSETQ. The CDR3 has 15 residues. Trimming took 4 bases from V and 9 from J; bases not matched to a gene: 7. CDR3 nucleotides: TGCGCCAGCAGCGAACCGACAGGGGGCAGTTCACCCCTCCACTTT. Its protein product is CASSEPTGGSSPLHF.

This clonotype was recorded a few times. The junction shows a germline mismatch at one end, possibly a read error. The J gene is TRBJ2-1, the V gene TRBV7-7, with D perhaps TRBD1 or TRBD2 (5 bases each). This CDR3 comprises 13 residues. Germline CDR1 is SSHAT and CDR2 is FNYEAQ (reference sequence). DNA for the CDR3: TGTGCTAGCAGCTTAGTGGTCAGGGAGGAGCAGTTCTTC. This translates into CASSLVVREEQFF. Complete variable domain (other parts from reference TRBV7-7 and TRBJ2-1): GAGVSQSPRYKVTKRGQDVTLRCDPISSHATLYWYQQALGQGPEFLTYFNYEAQPDKSGLPSDRFSAERPEGSISTLTIQRTEQRDSAMYRCASSLVVREEQFFGPGTRLTVL.